These T cell receptor beta chains were read from a single sample in a study of cytomegalovirus exposure and HLA in healthy donors. Profiling relied on immunoSEQ multiplex PCR, and the TCRdb table lists in-frame clones only, not all of them. In the table there are roughly 250,000 clones, 70% to 90% of which are singletons. Source material: PBMCs. These TCRs come from a woman between 25 and 40 years old in good health and CMV-seropositive. The CDR3 runs from the conserved cysteine through the conserved F or W. A D gene is named only where the DNA matches it firmly. Some rows mark clone size as missing; the rest say once, few, many or name a class of expanded clone.

TRBV6-1	TRBJ1-1	-	-	CASSEQVNRDTEAFF	TGTGCCAGCAGTGAACAGGTTAACAGGGACACTGAAGCTTTCTTT
TRBV14	TRBJ2-1	few	TRBD1	CASSRGTGGDNEQFF	TGTGCCAGCAGCCGGGGGACAGGGGGCGACAATGAGCAGTTCTTC
TRBV28	TRBJ2-2	-	-	CASSLSPAGELFF	TGTGCCAGCAGTTTATCCCCCGCCGGGGAGCTGTTTTTT
TRBV27	TRBJ1-4	-	-	CASSSIHRDGNQKLFF	TGTGCCAGCAGTTCGATTCACAGGGATGGTAACCAAAAACTGTTTTTT
TRBV27	TRBJ2-2	-	-	CASSLRLAVTGELFF	TGTGCCAGCAGTTTACGGCTAGCCGTGACCGGGGAGCTGTTTTTT
TRBV5-4	TRBJ1-4	once	-	CASSLDPGSGTNEKLFF	TGTGCCAGCAGCTTGGATCCAGGGTCAGGAACTAATGAAAAACTGTTTTTT
TRBV14	TRBJ1-1	-	-	CASSSYGEAFF	TGTGCCAGCAGCTCCTACGGTGAAGCTTTCTTT
TRBV7-9	TRBJ1-1	few	-	CASSLEDTEGWNTEAFF	TGTGCCAGCAGCTTAGAGGACACTGAAGGGTGGAACACTGAAGCTTTCTTT
TRBV6-6	TRBJ2-1	-	TRBD1	CASSLAGTDYNEQFF	TGTGCCAGCAGTTTAGCCGGGACAGACTACAATGAGCAGTTCTTC
TRBV27	TRBJ1-1	-	-	CASSYGGMGTEAFF	TGTGCCAGCAGTTATGGGGGCATGGGAACTGAAGCTTTCTTT
TRBV7-8	TRBJ1-4	-	TRBD1	CASSYLGTGDEKLFF	TGTGCCAGCAGCTACCTGGGGACAGGGGATGAAAAACTGTTTTTT
TRBV7-9	TRBJ2-1	-	TRBD2	CASSSYLTSYDEQFF	TGTGCCAGCAGCTCATATCTGACTAGCTATGATGAGCAGTTCTTC
TRBV27	TRBJ2-6	-	-	CASRASGANVLTF	TGTGCCAGCAGGGCCTCTGGGGCCAACGTCCTGACTTTC
TRBV6-1	TRBJ2-7	-	TRBD2	CASSSSGRNYEQYF	TGTGCCAGCAGCTCAAGCGGGAGGAACTACGAGCAGTACTTC
TRBV2	TRBJ1-1	-	-	CASSETSFAFF	TGTGCCAGCAGTGAAACATCCTTCGCTTTCTTT
TRBV27	TRBJ2-7	few	TRBD1	CLFGDREYEQYF	TGTCTCTTTGGCGACAGGGAGTACGAGCAGTACTTC
TRBV5-1	TRBJ1-4	-	-	CASSDEEQVSATNEKLFF	TGCGCCAGCAGCGATGAAGAACAGGTCTCGGCAACTAATGAAAAACTGTTTTTT
TRBV28	TRBJ1-5	once	TRBD1	CASIPVGTGGSNQPQHF	TGTGCCAGCATCCCGGTCGGGACAGGGGGGAGCAATCAGCCCCAGCATTTT
TRBV5-5	TRBJ2-3	-	TRBD1	CASSSGQGVSSIRPDTQYF	TGTGCCAGCAGCTCCGGACAGGGCGTTAGTTCGATTCGGCCAGATACGCAGTATTTT
TRBV19	TRBJ1-5	-	-	CASMGFLDSVNQPQHF	TGTGCCAGTATGGGGTTCCTGGACAGTGTCAATCAGCCCCAGCATTTT
TRBV28	TRBJ1-1	-	-	CASSLAGFDTEAFF	TGTGCCAGCAGTTTAGCAGGGTTCGACACTGAAGCTTTCTTT
TRBV15	TRBJ2-3	-	-	CATSRDLRPEGSTDTQYF	TGTGCCACCAGCAGAGATCTCCGTCCGGAGGGAAGCACAGATACGCAGTATTTT
TRBV6-6	TRBJ2-7	-	-	CASLPRTRSSYEQYF	TGTGCCAGCCTCCCTCGTACTAGGAGCTCCTACGAGCAGTACTTC
TRBV10-2	TRBJ2-2	-	TRBD2	CASSDPWEGANTGELFF	TGCGCCAGCAGTGATCCGTGGGAGGGCGCGAACACCGGGGAGCTGTTTTTT
TRBV7-2	TRBJ2-7	-	-	CASSLEEGSGYEQYF	TGTGCCAGCAGCTTAGAGGAGGGAAGCGGCTACGAGCAGTACTTC
TRBV18	TRBJ1-3	-	TRBD1	CASSPQLDRGSGNTIYF	TGTGCCAGCTCACCGCAATTGGACAGGGGTAGTGGAAACACCATATATTTT
TRBV13	TRBJ2-7	-	-	CASSPTNRDLAYEQYF	TGTGCCAGCAGCCCCACTAACAGGGATCTTGCCTACGAGCAGTACTTC
TRBV5-1	TRBJ2-3	-	TRBD2	CASSWGLAGETDTQYF	TGCGCCAGCAGCTGGGGACTAGCGGGAGAGACAGATACGCAGTATTTT
TRBV10-1	TRBJ2-1	few	TRBD2	CASSDLAGGIGSYNEQFF	TGCGCCAGCAGTGACCTAGCGGGTGGTATCGGCTCCTACAATGAGCAGTTCTTC
TRBV25-1	TRBJ2-7	-	TRBD2	CASSASGYEQYF	TGTGCCAGCAGTGCTAGCGGCTACGAGCAGTACTTC
TRBV30	TRBJ2-1	-	-	CAWSVLSPPAAFF	TGTGCCTGGAGTGTACTTAGCCCCCCGGCCGCGTTCTTC
TRBV7-2	TRBJ2-3	-	TRBD2	CASTGGGGAKNTQYF	TGTGCCAGCACCGGGGGGGGCGGGGCGAAGAATACGCAGTATTTT
TRBV2	TRBJ2-7	-	TRBD1	CASSELGIDRGYEQYF	TGTGCCAGCAGTGAACTCGGGATTGACAGGGGTTACGAGCAGTACTTC
TRBV14	TRBJ2-4	once	TRBD2	CASSQGPSGPSINIQYF	TGTGCCAGCAGCCAAGGTCCTAGCGGCCCCTCAATAAACATTCAGTACTTC
TRBV13	TRBJ2-7	-	TRBD1	CASSLGVYRGSYEQYF	TGTGCCAGCAGCTTAGGCGTTTACAGGGGCTCCTACGAGCAGTACTTC
TRBV6-1	TRBJ2-7	-	-	CASSASFLSSYEQYF	TGTGCCAGCAGTGCAAGCTTCTTGAGCTCCTACGAGCAGTACTTC
TRBV5-4	TRBJ2-3	-	-	CASSSFLGGPTDTQYF	TGTGCCAGCAGCTCATTTTTGGGAGGCCCCACAGATACGCAGTATTTT
TRBV19	TRBJ1-5	few	-	CASTLDSYSNQPQHF	TGTGCCAGTACCCTCGACAGCTATAGCAATCAGCCCCAGCATTTT
TRBV2	TRBJ1-1	-	-	CASSSTGEAFF	TGTGCCAGCAGTTCAACAGGTGAAGCTTTCTTT
TRBV30	TRBJ2-5	few	TRBD2	CAWSGAGVETQYF	TGTGCCTGGAGTGGTGCGGGAGTGGAGACCCAGTACTTC
TRBV2	TRBJ2-7	-	TRBD1	CASRGTGGYEQYF	TGTGCCAGCAGAGGGACAGGGGGCTACGAGCAGTACTTC
TRBV7-8	TRBJ1-2	-	-	CASSPSRSFYGYTF	TGTGCCAGCAGCCCTAGCCGCAGCTTCTATGGCTACACCTTC
TRBV29-1	TRBJ2-7	-	-	CSVASGQGYEQYF	TGCAGCGTTGCCTCTGGGCAGGGCTATGAGCAGTACTTC
TRBV7-9	TRBJ2-1	-	TRBD2	CASSLREGQVNEQFF	TGTGCCAGCAGCCTTAGGGAGGGCCAGGTTAATGAGCAGTTCTTC
TRBV30	TRBJ1-2	-	TRBD1	CATRTGVYGGYTF	TGTGCCACCAGAACAGGGGTGTACGGTGGCTACACCTTC
TRBV6-6	TRBJ2-5	-	-	CASSYTLETQYF	TGTGCCAGCAGCTATACCTTGGAGACCCAGTACTTC
TRBV19	TRBJ1-2	-	-	CASTEEDYGYTF	TGTGCCAGTACTGAGGAGGACTATGGCTACACCTTC
TRBV21-1	TRBJ2-3	once	-	CASSKDQGAETSGRRGRGTDTQYF	TGTGCCAGCAGCAAAGATCAGGGGGCGGAGACTAGCGGGAGGAGGGGACGAGGCACAGATACGCAGTATTTT
TRBV2	TRBJ2-1	-	TRBD2	CATQTSGSSYNEQFF	TGTGCCACCCAGACTAGCGGTTCCTCCTACAATGAGCAGTTCTTC
TRBV6-1	TRBJ1-5	once	-	CASRRSYSNQPQHF	TGTGCCAGCAGACGCAGTTATAGCAATCAGCCCCAGCATTTT
TRBV5-1	TRBJ2-3	-	TRBD1	CASSEDRGSTDTQYF	TGCGCCAGCAGCGAAGACAGGGGAAGCACAGATACGCAGTATTTT
TRBV27	TRBJ2-3	-	TRBD1	CASSLLDRGQNTQYF	TGTGCCAGCAGTTTACTGGACAGGGGGCAAAATACGCAGTATTTT
TRBV7-3	TRBJ2-1	-	TRBD2	CASSLAASEQFF	TGTGCCAGCAGCCTAGCGGCGAGTGAGCAGTTCTTC
TRBV11-3	TRBJ2-5	-	-	CASSPDQETQYF	TGTGCCAGCAGCCCTGACCAAGAGACCCAGTACTTC
TRBV7-9	TRBJ1-2	-	TRBD1	CASSTSGGDYGYTF	TGTGCCAGCAGCACCTCAGGGGGCGACTATGGCTACACCTTC
TRBV18	TRBJ1-1	-	TRBD1	CASSPQDRANEAFF	TGTGCCAGCTCACCACAAGACAGGGCGAATGAAGCTTTCTTT
TRBV18	TRBJ2-1	-	-	CASSPTIGGEGNEQFF	TGTGCCAGCTCACCGACTATTGGCGGTGAGGGCAATGAGCAGTTCTTC
TRBV19	TRBJ2-1	-	TRBD1	CASSQGQGFDEQFF	TGTGCCAGTAGCCAGGGACAGGGTTTCGATGAGCAGTTCTTC
TRBV28	TRBJ2-2	-	TRBD2	CASSWGLAENTGELFF	TGTGCCAGCAGTTGGGGACTAGCGGAAAACACCGGGGAGCTGTTTTTT